This entry features one T cell receptor beta chain sequence. Its cognate antigen is unknown. Germline CDR1 and CDR2: SGDLS and YYNGEE. This CDR3 comprises 13 residues. V was cut by 1 base and J by 3 bases, with 8 bases left in between. What was sequenced were expressed TCRB transcripts, since all of the isolated RNA had been reverse transcribed. This table comes from immunoSEQ multiplex PCR, and its TCRdb copy is limited to in-frame clones, with some not included. The sample contains around 690,000 clones, around 12% of which appear only once. The entry originates in a study of beta chain features in type 1 diabetes. Study results and limitations: Because the template was cDNA, high-expressing cells might be over-represented. Among patients with Type 1 diabetes, TCRB CDR3s were moderately but significantly shorter in every one of the four CD4+ subsets.

The chain employs TRBV9 and TRBJ2-7; the D gene could be TRBD1 or TRBD2 (5 bases each). The TCR was taken from a man aged 25 to 45 with type 1 diabetes. Sequenced input: naive CD4+ T cells from blood. The CDR3 reads CASSVFGGYEQYF. CDR3 coding DNA: TGTGCCAGCAGCGTATTTGGGGGCTACGAGCAGTACTTC.